The rows below give T cell receptor beta chains drawn from one sample of a study of blood T cell repertoires in COVID-19. Profiled with immunoSEQ multiplex PCR; TCRdb holds only in-frame clones, not every one. Of approximately 160,000 clones listed, 76% were seen once; the top ten hold around 3.5%. The sequenced sample consisted of peripheral blood. Receptors originate from a woman older than 75 with acute or convalescent COVID-19. The CDR3 runs from the conserved cysteine through the conserved F or W. Fields, in order: J gene, clone size, V gene, CDR3 protein. Some rows mark clone size as missing; the rest say once, few, many or name a class of expanded clone.

>TRBJ2-1|NA|TRBV13
CASSLGGGGNEQFF
>TRBJ1-2|NA|TRBV7-2
CASSPSGAGLGYTF
>TRBJ1-1|NA|TRBV18
CASSLTGDRGTTEAFF
>TRBJ1-1|NA|TRBV6-5
CASSYSGQSNTEAFF
>TRBJ1-3|NA|TRBV19
CASSRAGTGYSGNTIYF
>TRBJ2-3|NA|TRBV10-1
CASSTGEIDTQYF
>TRBJ1-6|NA|TRBV7-2
CASSSQGMGSPLHF
>TRBJ1-2|NA|TRBV12-3/TRBV12-4
CASRSGAARGYTF
>TRBJ2-2|NA|TRBV9
CASSVVGANTGELFF
>TRBJ2-1|NA|TRBV27
CASSLFGLAYNEQFF
>TRBJ2-3|NA|TRBV7-2
CASSSALSGTDTQYF
>TRBJ1-1|NA|TRBV4-2
CASSQARGANTEAFF
>TRBJ1-4|few|TRBV5-5
CASSNRTGSPEKLFF
>TRBJ1-2|NA|TRBV18
CASSPELGQEKGNYGYTF
>TRBJ2-5|NA|TRBV6-5
CASILLDRGRASQYF
>TRBJ1-2|NA|TRBV7-2
CASSLTVGGNYGYTF
>TRBJ1-2|NA|TRBV27
CASSSPGQGHYGYTF
>TRBJ2-7|NA|TRBV2
CASGQETSYEQYF
>TRBJ2-1|NA|TRBV6-5
CASRSGRSNEQFF
>TRBJ1-1|NA|TRBV2
CASSQQGSTEAFF
>TRBJ1-1|once|TRBV25-1
CASTEQGNTEAFF
>TRBJ1-4|NA|TRBV7-2
CASSLVGGIGEKLFF
>TRBJ2-7|NA|TRBV11-1
CASSPKGDRGRYEQCF
>TRBJ2-7|NA|TRBV27
CASSLRLAGFYEQYF
>TRBJ1-6|NA|TRBV19
CASSIPPWTRGNFNSPLHF
>TRBJ2-7|NA|TRBV10-3
CAIRPTSQDYEQYF
>TRBJ2-3|NA|TRBV11-3
CASSQPGQPTDTQYF
>TRBJ1-4|NA|TRBV5-1
CASSLAGGATNEKLFF
>TRBJ2-7|NA|TRBV7-2
CASSLGERTPPQF
>TRBJ2-5|NA|TRBV7-8
CASSLAERTQETQYF
>TRBJ2-1|NA|TRBV7-2
CASRDQGLAVSEQFF
>TRBJ1-6|NA|TRBV5-5
CASSSRDFGIGNSPLHF
>TRBJ1-2|NA|TRBV6-6
CASSYRSPTNYGYTF
>TRBJ1-5|NA|TRBV5-6
CASSLSRTTTGQPQHF
>TRBJ2-1|NA|TRBV18
CASSPTSGNYNEQFF
>TRBJ2-2|NA|TRBV25-1
CASSELRGSTGELFF
>TRBJ2-7|NA|TRBV9
CASSVGLSDEQYF
>TRBJ1-5|NA|TRBV19
CASSTDRNQPQHF
>TRBJ1-2|NA|TRBV7-2
CASSGGPYGYTF
>TRBJ1-2|NA|TRBV3-1/TRBV3-2
CASSSRTGEMMGGYTF
>TRBJ1-2|NA|TRBV4-2
CASSQEQDYFYGYTF
>TRBJ2-2|few|TRBV10-3
CAISDQGRARSNTGELFF
>TRBJ1-5|NA|TRBV21-1
CASSSSIRCNQPQHF
>TRBJ1-1|NA|TRBV6-1
CASSELAGGGTEAFF
>TRBJ2-1|NA|TRBV24-1
CATSDSGTSGRNYNEQFF
>TRBJ1-1|NA|TRBV14
CASSPDSPTSKAFF
>TRBJ1-4|NA|TRBV4-2
CASSQDNRDRHGEKLFF
>TRBJ1-4|NA|TRBV3-1/TRBV3-2
CASSQLGVGEKLFF
>TRBJ2-7|NA|TRBV3-1/TRBV3-2
CASSQDPTGGSRHEQYF
>TRBJ1-4|NA|TRBV2
CASSDLGGLMKRLFF
>TRBJ1-5|NA|TRBV2
CASKVGGPGNQPQHF
>TRBJ2-2|few|TRBV5-1
CASSIPHSGELFF
>TRBJ1-2|NA|TRBV2
CASRGNGYGYTF
>TRBJ1-1|NA|TRBV27
CASSPGTPFTEAFF
>TRBJ2-7|NA|TRBV28
CASSLLAGASYEQYF